These 32 T cell receptor beta chains originate from one sample sequenced in a study of T cell responses to AZD1222 COVID-19 vaccine. Method: immunoSEQ multiplex PCR; TCRdb's copy keeps in-frame clones and lacks some. The table lists over 130,000 clones, 85% to 95% of them singletons. The specimen comprised peripheral blood, sampled 28 days after the second AZD1222 dose. These receptors originate from an adult who received the AZD1222 COVID-19 vaccine.

The rearrangement links TRBV10-3 to TRBJ2-2; TRBD2 is a possible D gene (5 bases). CDR3 length: 13 residues. Trimming removed 11 bases from V and 2 bases from J, with 12 bases in between. Germline V CDR1 and CDR2: ENHRY, SYGVKD. CDR3 sequence (DNA): TGTGCCGCCGCGGGCACTAACACCGGGGAGCTGTTTTTT. It yields the protein CAAAGTNTGELFF.

The gene calls are TRBV7-9 and TRBJ2-7, with D tentatively TRBD1 (5 bases). The CDR3 loop spans 15 amino acids. V shed 10 bases and J shed 2 bases, with 21 bases lying between them. CDR1 is SEHNR and CDR2 is FQNEAQ in the germline V gene (reference sequence). The CDR3 here is CATVWKGQGTYEQYF. Here the CDR3 DNA reads TGTGCCACCGTTTGGAAAGGGCAGGGCACCTACGAGCAGTACTTC.

The V gene is TRBV4-2, the J gene TRBJ1-2; 7 bases fit TRBD1. The CDR3 runs 13 residues. Germline V gives CDR1 LGHNA, CDR2 YNFKEQ. Trimming cost V 3 bases and J 8 bases; bases outside gene matches: 6. The CDR3 DNA reads as TGTGCCAGCAGCCAGGACAGGAATGGCGGCTACACCTTC. This encodes CASSQDRNGGYTF.

The chain combines TRBV5-1 with TRBJ2-5, with a tentative D call TRBD1 (5 bases). V gave up 0 bases and J gave up 6 bases, with 15 bases separating them. In germline, CDR1 is SGHRS, CDR2 YFSETQ. CDR3 length: 15 residues. The CDR3: CASSLAVGQGKTQYF. As DNA, the CDR3 is TGCGCCAGCAGCTTGGCCGTAGGTCAGGGAAAGACCCAGTACTTC.

The rearrangement uses TRBV3-1 (or the pseudogene TRBV3-2) and TRBJ2-1; the D is unclear. CDR3 length: 13 amino acids. Germline lookup yields CDR1 LGHDT and CDR2 YNNKEL (reference sequence). Trimming stripped 0 bases from V and 7 bases from J, with 7 bases between. Here the CDR3 DNA reads TGTGCCAGCAGCCAAGATCATCGGAATGAGCAGTTCTTC. Its translation: CASSQDHRNEQFF.

The V call is TRBV28, the J call TRBJ2-2; a possible D gene is TRBD2 (6 bases). CDR1 and CDR2 from the germline V gene are MDHEN and SYDVKM. V shed 5 bases and J shed 3 bases, with 22 bases lying between them. There are 18 residues in the CDR3. CDR3 DNA: TGTGCCAGCAGTCCGTCCCTGGTGCGGGGCTTTTACACCGGGGAGCTGTTTTTT. Encoded protein: CASSPSLVRGFYTGELFF. Combining the CDR3 with reference TRBV28 and TRBJ2-2 gives the whole variable domain DVKVTQSSRYLVKRTGEKVFLECVQDMDHENMFWYRQDPGLGLRLIYFSYDVKMKEKGDIPEGYSVSREKKERFSLILESASTNQTSMYLCASSPSLVRGFYTGELFFGEGSRLTVL.

The chain joins TRBV27 to TRBJ1-5, with D hard to call. This CDR3 has 13 amino acids. Per germline, CDR1 MNHEY and CDR2 SMNVEV (reference sequence). V shed 0 bases and J shed 4 bases, with 4 bases lying between them. CDR3: CASSLSENQPQHF. In DNA, the CDR3 is TGTGCCAGCAGTTTATCGGAGAATCAGCCCCAGCATTTT.

The rearrangement links TRBV19 to TRBJ1-2; possible D gene TRBD1, 6 bases. V was pared by 8 bases and J by 4 bases, with 14 bases between. The CDR3 is made up of 13 amino acids. Germline CDR1 LNHDA, CDR2 SQIVND (reference sequence). CDR3 DNA: TGTGCCAGTGTACAGGGCGCGAGCTATGGCTACACCTTC. Translating gives CASVQGASYGYTF. Supplemented by reference TRBV19 and TRBJ1-2, the full variable domain reads DGGITQSPKYLFRKEGQNVTLSCEQNLNHDAMYWYRQDPGQGLRLIYYSQIVNDFQKGDIAEGYSVSREKKESFPLTVTSAQKNPTAFYLCASVQGASYGYTFGSGTRLTVV.

The V call is TRBV5-6, the J call TRBJ1-5; D is undetermined. The germline CDR1 and CDR2 sequences are SGHDT and YYEEEE. The length of the CDR3 is 12 residues. Trimming stripped 2 bases from V and 7 bases from J, with 7 bases between. For the CDR3, the DNA is TGTGCCAGCAGCTTTAGGAGGCAGCCCCAGCATTTT. Amino acids: CASSFRRQPQHF.

This clone was seen a single time. The chain is built from TRBV9 and TRBJ1-2; D may be TRBD1 (6 bases). Germline V gene data show CDR1 as SGDLS and CDR2 as YYNGEE. This CDR3 is 14 amino acids long. V was trimmed by 6 bases and J by 3 bases, leaving 15 bases between them. The CDR3 protein is CASKKAGEYYGYTF. The CDR3 nucleotides read TGTGCCAGCAAGAAGGCAGGGGAGTACTATGGCTACACCTTC. Using reference TRBV9 and TRBJ1-2 for the parts outside the CDR3, the full variable domain is DSGVTQTPKHLITATGQRVTLRCSPRSGDLSVYWYQQSLDQGLQFLIQYYNGEERAKGNILERFSAQQFPDLHSELNLSSLELGDSALYFCASKKAGEYYGYTFGSGTRLTVV.

On this clone itself: Germline is not matched at one junction end, which may reflect a read error. The genes are TRBV7-2 and TRBJ1-2; perhaps TRBD1 as D (5 bases). The CDR3 contains 13 residues. CDR1 is SGHTA, CDR2 FQGNSA, per germline. The CDR3 region is CASSRPGRYGYTF. The CDR3 coding sequence is TGTGCCAGCAGCCGCCCGGGACGTTATGGATACACCTTC.

This chain joins TRBV2 and TRBJ2-7; a weak D match, TRBD1 (6 bases). Germline V gene sequence: CDR1 SNHLY, CDR2 FYNNEI. The V and J ends lost 4 bases and 3 bases respectively, with 13 bases between them. This CDR3 is 14 amino acids long. The CDR3 reads CASSAQGSVYEQYF. In DNA, the CDR3 is TGTGCCAGCAGTGCACAGGGTAGTGTCTACGAGCAGTACTTC. Supplemented by reference TRBV2 and TRBJ2-7, the full variable domain reads EPEVTQTPSHQVTQMGQEVILRCVPISNHLYFYWYRQILGQKVEFLVSFYNNEISEKSEIFDDQFSVERPDGSNFTLKIRSTKLEDSAMYFCASSAQGSVYEQYFGPGTRLTVT.

This clone was seen only once. The rearrangement links TRBV28 to TRBJ1-2; possibly TRBD1 for D (5 bases). V gave up 2 bases and J gave up 2 bases, with 9 bases separating them. Germline V gives CDR1 MDHEN, CDR2 SYDVKM. CDR3 size: 14 residues. CDR3 DNA sequence: TGTGCCAGCAGTTTACTCGGGACGAACTATGGCTACACCTTC. Translation gives CASSLLGTNYGYTF.

The J gene is TRBJ1-2, the V gene TRBV10-1; D perhaps matches TRBD1 (5 bases). Trimming removed 7 bases at V and 8 bases at J, with 14 bases between. Germline-derived CDR1 and CDR2 are WNHNN and SYGVQD (reference sequence). This CDR3 has 12 amino acids. The CDR3 reads CASMSTEGGYTF. The CDR3 DNA reads TGCGCCAGCATGTCGACAGAAGGAGGCTACACCTTC.

This chain links TRBV18 with TRBJ1-4; 7 bases align to TRBD1. V trimming: 1 base; J trimming: 5 bases; junction bases outside the gene matches: 7. This CDR3 has 16 amino acids. The germline CDR1 and CDR2 sequences are KGHSH and LQKENI. CDR3 protein: CASSPLAGTVNEKLFF. The DNA of the CDR3 is TGTGCCAGCTCACCACTGGCCGGGACAGTCAATGAAAAACTGTTTTTT.

V gene TRBV4-1 combines with J gene TRBJ1-1; D is ambiguous. The germline CDR1 and CDR2 sequences are MGHRA and YSYEKL. This CDR3 contains 14 residues. Deletions cut 1 base from V and 3 bases from J, with 9 bases between. The CDR3 spells CASSQALTYTEAFF. Here the CDR3 DNA reads TGCGCCAGCAGCCAAGCGCTCACGTACACTGAAGCTTTCTTT.

The chain combines TRBV18 with TRBJ2-7; the D is unclear. Germline V gene lookup returns CDR1 KGHSH and CDR2 LQKENI. The CDR3 consists of 15 residues. Trimming took off 3 bases at V and 6 bases at J, with 18 bases between the two ends. This CDR3 is CASSPAGTTIGEQYF. The DNA of the CDR3 is TGTGCCAGCTCACCGGCAGGAACGACGATAGGCGAGCAGTACTTC. Drawing the rest from reference TRBV18 and TRBJ2-7, the complete variable domain is NAGVMQNPRHLVRRRGQEARLRCSPMKGHSHVYWYRQLPEEGLKFMVYLQKENIIDESGMPKERFSAEFPKEGPSILRIQQVVRGDSAAYFCASSPAGTTIGEQYFGPGTRLTVT.

This clone was seen a single time. The chain has TRBV28 and TRBJ1-5, with a possible D match to TRBD1 (5 bases). Germline values: CDR1 MDHEN, CDR2 SYDVKM. V was trimmed by 7 bases and J by 4 bases, leaving 14 bases between them. There are 14 residues in the CDR3. CDR3 DNA: TGTGCCAGCACCTCCGGGGGGGGGAATCAGCCCCAGCATTTT. Encoded protein: CASTSGGGNQPQHF.

V and J are TRBV19 and TRBJ1-6, with D tentatively TRBD1 (6 bases). Trimming took off 5 bases at V and 6 bases at J, with 14 bases between the two ends. Germline assignment: CDR1 LNHDA and CDR2 SQIVND (reference sequence). The length of the CDR3 is 15 residues. The CDR3 loop reads CASSDQGTFNSPLHF. Here the CDR3 DNA reads TGTGCCAGTAGTGACCAGGGGACCTTTAATTCACCCCTCCACTTT.

This chain connects TRBV5-1 to TRBJ2-1, with D maybe TRBD1 (6 bases). Trimming pared 0 bases from V and 0 bases from J, leaving 7 bases between. The CDR3 runs to 15 residues. Germline loops: CDR1 SGHRS, CDR2 YFSETQ. As DNA, the CDR3 is TGCGCCAGCAGCTTGGGGGGACACTCCTACAATGAGCAGTTCTTC. Amino acid sequence: CASSLGGHSYNEQFF.

This chain connects TRBV7-2 to TRBJ2-5, with a weak D call TRBD2 (5 bases). V lost 4 bases, J lost 1 base, and 10 bases lay in between. Germline loops: CDR1 SGHTA, CDR2 FQGNSA. The CDR3 has 14 amino acids. The CDR3 here is CASSSGAVQETQYF. The CDR3 region has the DNA TGTGCCAGCAGCTCCGGAGCGGTCCAAGAGACCCAGTACTTC.

V and J are TRBV5-8 and TRBJ2-6; D might be TRBD1 (5 bases). This CDR3 comprises 16 residues. V lost 4 bases, J lost 0 bases, and 11 bases lay in between. Per the germline V gene, CDR1 is SGHTS and CDR2 is YDEGEE. The CDR3 region has the DNA TGTGCCAGCAGCCATAGGACAAGCTCTGGGGCCAACGTCCTGACTTTC. Translating gives CASSHRTSSGANVLTF.

CDR3 DNA sequence: TGTGCCAGCAGCCTACAGGGGTGGACTGAAGCTTTCTTT. Amino acids: CASSLQGWTEAFF. V usage is TRBV3-1 (or the pseudogene TRBV3-2) and J usage is TRBJ1-1; 7 positions agree with TRBD1. This CDR3 has 13 residues. Germline trimming cut 4 bases from V and 5 bases from J; bases unmatched to any gene: 4. Per the germline V gene, CDR1 is LGHDT and CDR2 is YNNKEL (reference sequence).

The V and J genes are TRBV6-5 and TRBJ2-1, with D possibly matching TRBD1 (6 bases). Germline values: CDR1 MNHEY, CDR2 SVGAGI. Trimming took 6 bases from V and 1 from J, leaving 13 bases between them. CDR3 length: 15 amino acids. CDR3 residues: CASRWGQGSYNEQFF. For the CDR3, the DNA is TGTGCCAGCAGATGGGGACAAGGATCCTACAATGAGCAGTTCTTC.

The chain recombines TRBV27 with TRBJ2-1; D is undetermined. The germline gives CDR1 MNHEY, CDR2 SMNVEV (reference sequence). The CDR3 has 15 amino acids. The V and J ends lost 5 bases and 8 bases respectively, with 19 bases between them. CDR3 coding DNA: TGTGCCAGCAGTGCTTACTCTACCTTAAACGATGAGCAGTTCTTC. Protein sequence: CASSAYSTLNDEQFF.

V gene TRBV11-2 combines with J gene TRBJ2-3; D remains unclear. Germline CDR1 reads SGHAT; CDR2 reads FQNNGV. Trimming removed 1 base from V and 4 bases from J, with 6 bases in between. CDR3 length equals 13 residues. The CDR3 reads CASSLASSDTQYF. DNA for the CDR3: TGTGCCAGCAGCTTAGCGAGCTCAGATACGCAGTATTTT.

The V and J genes are TRBV2 and TRBJ1-1; D uncertain. Germline loops: CDR1 SNHLY, CDR2 FYNNEI. V lost 4 bases, J lost 1 base, and 7 bases lay in between. The CDR3 loop spans 13 amino acids. The CDR3 region is CASSAVENTEAFF. The CDR3 coding sequence is TGTGCCAGCAGTGCAGTGGAGAACACTGAAGCTTTCTTT.

The rearrangement joins TRBV7-2 to TRBJ2-3, with TRBD2 matching over 8 bases. There are 16 residues in the CDR3. Germline CDR1 SGHTA, CDR2 FQGNSA. After removal of 2 bases from V and 5 bases from J, the junction contained 9 bases not matched to a gene. The DNA of the CDR3 is TGTGCCAGCAGCTTACAGGGTAGCGGGGTGTTAGATACGCAGTATTTT. This sequence encodes CASSLQGSGVLDTQYF.

V usage is TRBV15 and J usage is TRBJ1-6; D not resolved. Looked up from germline, CDR1 is LNHNV and CDR2 is YYDKDF (reference sequence). The CDR3 has 13 amino acids. Trimming removed 8 bases at V and 6 bases at J, with 11 bases between. CDR3 sequence reads: CATSDGPNSPLHF. CDR3 in DNA: TGTGCCACCTCGGACGGTCCTAATTCACCCCTCCACTTT.

V and J are TRBV9 and TRBJ1-1; D is unresolved. Germline loops: CDR1 SGDLS, CDR2 YYNGEE. The CDR3 is 12 amino acids. V lost 0 bases, J lost 6 bases, and 6 bases lay in between. In nucleotides, the CDR3 is TGTGCCAGCAGCGTAGACGGAGCTGAAGCTTTCTTT. The encoded protein is CASSVDGAEAFF.

V usage is TRBV5-6 and J usage is TRBJ1-2; tentatively, D is TRBD1 (6 bases). The V end lost 1 base, the J end lost 4 bases, and 11 bases lay between the germline ends. CDR1 is SGHDT and CDR2 is YYEEEE in the germline V gene. CDR3 length: 14 residues. CDR3 region: CASSLTGQLYGYTF. The CDR3 DNA reads TGTGCCAGCAGCTTGACCGGACAGCTCTATGGCTACACCTTC.

The V gene is TRBV5-4, the J gene TRBJ2-1, with 12 bases that match TRBD2. The CDR3 is 15 residues long. Germline trimming cut 3 bases from V and 7 bases from J; bases unmatched to any gene: 5. Germline V CDR1 and CDR2: SGHNT, YYREEE (reference sequence). CDR3 residues: CASSSTSGRGNEQFF. DNA for the CDR3: TGTGCCAGCAGCTCGACTAGCGGGAGAGGTAATGAGCAGTTCTTC.